These 19 T cell receptor beta chains were sequenced from one sample in a study of blood T cell repertoires in COVID-19. Sequencing was performed with immunoSEQ multiplex PCR; in TCRdb, only in-frame clones are kept and a portion is missing. The sample yields approximately 110,000 clones, approximately 90% seen once. The sample comprised peripheral blood. The receptors stem from a man between 45 and 60 years old with COVID-19, enrolled during active disease.

The chain has TRBV6-5 and TRBJ2-1; maybe TRBD2 (6 bases). Germline CDR1 reads MNHEY; CDR2 reads SVGAGI. V was clipped by 7 bases and J by 0 bases, with 13 bases between them. The CDR3 is 15 residues long. CDR3 in amino acids: CASTAGISSYNEQFF. In DNA form, the CDR3 reads TGTGCCAGCACAGCGGGCATAAGCTCCTACAATGAGCAGTTCTTC.

V is TRBV28 and J is TRBJ1-2; 8 nucleotides line up with TRBD1. The germline CDR1 and CDR2 sequences are MDHEN and SYDVKM. The CDR3 contains 13 residues. After removal of 4 bases from V and 7 bases from J, the junction contained 5 bases not matched to a gene. The CDR3 sequence: CASSSGQGTGYTF. CDR3 DNA sequence: TGTGCCAGCAGTTCCGGACAGGGAACTGGCTACACCTTC.

The V gene is TRBV6-1, the J gene TRBJ2-1, with TRBD2 identical over 14 bases. This CDR3 contains 19 residues. Germline lookup yields CDR1 MNHNS and CDR2 SASEGT. V shed 1 base, J shed 2 bases, and the junction held 7 bases outside the gene matches. The CDR3 is CASSEVGLAGVVPYNEQFF. CDR3 nucleotide sequence: TGTGCCAGCAGTGAAGTGGGACTAGCGGGAGTCGTTCCCTACAATGAGCAGTTCTTC.

This chain joins TRBV11-2 and TRBJ2-1; D is undetermined. The CDR3 totals 11 residues. Germline loops: CDR1 SGHAT, CDR2 FQNNGV. Trimming left V 5 bases short and J 12 bases short, with 11 bases between. The chain's CDR3 is CASSPSYMQFF. CDR3 in DNA: TGTGCCAGCAGCCCCAGTTACATGCAGTTCTTC.

The chain uses TRBV12-3 or TRBV12-4 and TRBJ2-2; D uncertain. The CDR3 is made up of 12 amino acids. Trimming shortened V by 7 bases and J by 6 bases, and 9 bases separated the two germline ends. The CDR3 is CASTQSPGELFF. The CDR3 DNA sequence: TGTGCCAGCACCCAAAGCCCCGGGGAGCTGTTTTTT.

This clone was recorded only once. The V and J genes are TRBV28 and TRBJ1-4, with D tentatively TRBD1 (6 bases). Germline V gene lookup returns CDR1 MDHEN and CDR2 SYDVKM. The CDR3 covers 19 residues. Trimming took off 1 base at V and 6 bases at J, with 24 bases between the two ends. This CDR3 is CASSLSTGFLGIGDEKLFF. For the CDR3, the DNA is TGTGCCAGCAGTTTATCTACAGGGTTTTTGGGTATAGGCGATGAAAAACTGTTTTTT.

V gene TRBV28 combines with J gene TRBJ1-1, with D uncertain. Trimming took 6 bases from V and 0 from J, leaving 8 bases between them. The CDR3 loop spans 13 amino acids. Germline V gene lookup returns CDR1 MDHEN and CDR2 SYDVKM. The CDR3 sequence is CASREVMNTEAFF. The CDR3, as DNA: TGTGCCAGCAGAGAGGTCATGAACACTGAAGCTTTCTTT.

The V and J genes are TRBV29-1 and TRBJ1-5; D call uncertain. Germline V gene data show CDR1 as SQVTM and CDR2 as ANQGSEA. The CDR3 loop spans 13 amino acids. Trimming stripped 6 bases from V and 3 bases from J, with 12 bases between. For the CDR3, the DNA is TGCAGCGTGGGTGACACCTTCAATCAGCCCCAGCATTTT. As protein: CSVGDTFNQPQHF.

The chain has TRBV5-1 and TRBJ2-1; D not resolved. Germline CDR1 SGHRS, CDR2 YFSETQ. V was shortened by 1 base and J by 0 bases, with 5 bases between the two germline ends. CDR3 length: 14 residues. The CDR3 region is CASSLWSSYNEQFF. The CDR3 nucleotides read TGCGCCAGCAGCTTGTGGAGCTCCTACAATGAGCAGTTCTTC.

The genes are TRBV6-1 and TRBJ2-1, with 9 nucleotides matching TRBD1. The germline V gene encodes CDR1 MNHNS and CDR2 SASEGT. Trimming cost V 4 bases and J 0 bases; bases outside gene matches: 13. The CDR3 consists of 19 residues. CDR3 in amino acids: CASSGRTGASTSSYNEQFF. The CDR3 bases are TGTGCCAGCAGTGGAAGGACAGGGGCTTCCACCAGCTCCTACAATGAGCAGTTCTTC.

This chain links TRBV10-3 with TRBJ2-4; 11 bases are a match to TRBD1. The CDR3 spans 16 residues. The V gene's germline CDR1 is ENHRY and CDR2 SYGVKD. J was trimmed by 2 bases and V by 5 bases; bases with no gene match: 5. CDR3 DNA: TGTGCCATCAGTCCCGGACAGGGGGCTTCCAAAAACATTCAGTACTTC. Protein sequence: CAISPGQGASKNIQYF.

The chain couples TRBV9 to TRBJ1-1; tentatively, D is TRBD1 (6 bases). Per the germline V gene, CDR1 is SGDLS and CDR2 is YYNGEE. Deletions cut 3 bases from V and 0 bases from J, with 12 bases between. This CDR3 has 15 amino acids. DNA of the CDR3: TGTGCCAGCAGCGCCAGGGGACGGATGAACACTGAAGCTTTCTTT. Translated: CASSARGRMNTEAFF.

Here the CDR3 DNA reads TGTGCCAGCAAGACTCGAAAGGGGGCTTCGGATGAGCAGTTCTTC. Its protein is CASKTRKGASDEQFF. This chain uses TRBV19 with TRBJ2-1; 7 nucleotides match TRBD1. CDR3 length: 15 residues. V was clipped by 9 bases and J by 8 bases; unmatched bases: 16. Germline loops: CDR1 LNHDA, CDR2 SQIVND (reference sequence).

CDR3 residues: CATGQGSGEAFF. CDR3 coding DNA: TGTGCCACCGGACAGGGCTCGGGTGAAGCTTTCTTT. The chain has TRBV10-3 and TRBJ1-1; TRBD1 agrees at 8 bases. Trimming cost V 10 bases and J 7 bases; bases outside gene matches: 8. The CDR3 contains 12 residues. The germline V gene encodes CDR1 ENHRY and CDR2 SYGVKD.

The gene calls are TRBV19 and TRBJ2-1; 7 positions agree with TRBD1. Unmatched junction bases numbered 5, after V lost 4 bases and J lost 5 bases. Germline lookup yields CDR1 LNHDA and CDR2 SQIVND (reference sequence). The CDR3 sequence is 14 residues long. The DNA for the CDR3 is TGTGCCAGTAGTAAAGGGACAGAGAACAATGAGCAGTTCTTC. Translating it yields CASSKGTENNEQFF.

The rearrangement uses TRBV7-3 and TRBJ1-6; 7 bases match TRBD1. From germline, CDR1 is SGHTA and CDR2 FQGTGA. With V trimmed by 4 bases and J by 9 bases, 3 bases remained unmatched. CDR3 length equals 13 residues. The CDR3 protein is CASSSGGGSPLHF. The CDR3 DNA reads TGTGCCAGCAGCTCAGGGGGTGGTTCACCCCTCCACTTT.

This clone has just a few counts. This sequence joins TRBV9 and TRBJ2-5; 7 bases align to TRBD1. Germline assignment: CDR1 SGDLS and CDR2 YYNGEE. V dropped 4 bases and J dropped 3; count of bases not matched to a gene: 6. There are 14 residues in the CDR3. CDR3 amino acids: CASSPATGEETQYF. The DNA of the CDR3 is TGTGCCAGCAGCCCAGCCACAGGGGAAGAGACCCAGTACTTC.

The chain carries TRBV21-1 and TRBJ2-7; the table's TRBD2 call for D was not verified on the DNA. TRBV21-1 is an annotated pseudogene. This CDR3 spans 17 amino acids. In DNA form, the CDR3 reads TGTGCCAGTAGGGGGGCTAGCGGGATTATTTTTCCCTACGAGCAGTACTTC. This translates into CASRGASGIIFPYEQYF.

This sequence joins TRBV5-1 and TRBJ1-1; 9 bases are a match to TRBD1. Germline V gives CDR1 SGHRS, CDR2 YFSETQ. The V segment lost 5 bases and the J segment 4 bases; nucleotides outside the gene matches: 3. There are 13 residues in the CDR3. This CDR3 is CASRPTGGTEAFF. The CDR3 DNA follows: TGCGCCAGCAGACCGACAGGGGGCACTGAAGCTTTCTTT.